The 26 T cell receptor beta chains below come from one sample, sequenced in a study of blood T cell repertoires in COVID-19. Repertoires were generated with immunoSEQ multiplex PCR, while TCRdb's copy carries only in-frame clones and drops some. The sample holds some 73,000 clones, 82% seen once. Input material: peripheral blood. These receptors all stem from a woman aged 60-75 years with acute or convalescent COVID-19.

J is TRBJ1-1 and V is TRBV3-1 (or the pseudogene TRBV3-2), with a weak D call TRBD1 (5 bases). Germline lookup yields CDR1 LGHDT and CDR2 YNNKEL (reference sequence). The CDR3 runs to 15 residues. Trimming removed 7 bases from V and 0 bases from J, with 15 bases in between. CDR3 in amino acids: CASTSGGTMNTEAFF. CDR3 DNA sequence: TGTGCCAGCACCTCAGGAGGGACCATGAACACTGAAGCTTTCTTT.

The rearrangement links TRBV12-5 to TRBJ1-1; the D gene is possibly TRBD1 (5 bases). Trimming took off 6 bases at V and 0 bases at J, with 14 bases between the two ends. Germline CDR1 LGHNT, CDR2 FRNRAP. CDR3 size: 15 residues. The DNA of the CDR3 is TGTGCTAGTGGCGCGGGGCGGAAGATGAACACTGAAGCTTTCTTT. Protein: CASGAGRKMNTEAFF.

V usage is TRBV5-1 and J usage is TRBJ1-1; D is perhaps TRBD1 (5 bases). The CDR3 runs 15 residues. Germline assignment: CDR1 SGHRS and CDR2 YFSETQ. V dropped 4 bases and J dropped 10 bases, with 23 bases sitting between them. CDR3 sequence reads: CASSPEVTGPGGAFF. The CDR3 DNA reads TGCGCCAGCAGCCCTGAGGTGACCGGGCCCGGGGGAGCTTTCTTT.

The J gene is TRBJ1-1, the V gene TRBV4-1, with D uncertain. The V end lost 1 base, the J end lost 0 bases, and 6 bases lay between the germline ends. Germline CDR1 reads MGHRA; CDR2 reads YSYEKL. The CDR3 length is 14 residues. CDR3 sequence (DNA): TGCGCCAGCAGCCAAGGACTGATGAACACTGAAGCTTTCTTT. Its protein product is CASSQGLMNTEAFF.

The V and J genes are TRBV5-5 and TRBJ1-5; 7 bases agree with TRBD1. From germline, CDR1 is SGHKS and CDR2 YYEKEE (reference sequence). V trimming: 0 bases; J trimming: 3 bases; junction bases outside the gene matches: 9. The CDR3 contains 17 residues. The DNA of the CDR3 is TGTGCCAGCAGCTTGGGGACAGGTGCTGGGCACAATCAGCCCCAGCATTTT. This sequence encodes CASSLGTGAGHNQPQHF.

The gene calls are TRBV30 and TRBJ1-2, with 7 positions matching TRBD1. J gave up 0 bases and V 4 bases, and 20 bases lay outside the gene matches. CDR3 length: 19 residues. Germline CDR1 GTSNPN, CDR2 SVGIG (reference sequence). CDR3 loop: CAWTPERGLFDLPNYGYTF. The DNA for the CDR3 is TGTGCCTGGACCCCAGAGAGGGGGCTATTTGATCTCCCTAACTATGGCTACACCTTC.

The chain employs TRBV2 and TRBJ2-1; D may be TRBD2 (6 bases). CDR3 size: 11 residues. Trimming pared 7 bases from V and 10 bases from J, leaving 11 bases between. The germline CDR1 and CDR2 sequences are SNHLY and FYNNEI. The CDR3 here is CASNRDSEQFF. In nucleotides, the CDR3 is TGTGCCAGCAACCGGGACTCGGAGCAGTTCTTC.

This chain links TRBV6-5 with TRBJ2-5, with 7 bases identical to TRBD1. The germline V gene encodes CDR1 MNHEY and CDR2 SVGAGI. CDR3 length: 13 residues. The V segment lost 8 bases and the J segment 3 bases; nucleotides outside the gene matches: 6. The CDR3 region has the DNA TGTGCCAGCGAGAAACAGGGGAAAGAGACCCAGTACTTC. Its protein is CASEKQGKETQYF.

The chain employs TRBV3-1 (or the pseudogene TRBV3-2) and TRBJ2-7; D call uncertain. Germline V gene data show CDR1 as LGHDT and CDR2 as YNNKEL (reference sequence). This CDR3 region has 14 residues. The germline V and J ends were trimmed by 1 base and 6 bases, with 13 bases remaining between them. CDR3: CASSQGATTGEQYF. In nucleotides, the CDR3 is TGTGCCAGCAGCCAAGGGGCCACCACCGGCGAGCAGTACTTC.

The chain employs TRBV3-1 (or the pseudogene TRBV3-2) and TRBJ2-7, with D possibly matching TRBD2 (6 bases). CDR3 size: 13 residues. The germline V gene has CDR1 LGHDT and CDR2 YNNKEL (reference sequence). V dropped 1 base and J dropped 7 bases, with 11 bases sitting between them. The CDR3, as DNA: TGTGCCAGCAGCCAAGCTAGCGTGGGGGAGCAGTACTTC. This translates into CASSQASVGEQYF.

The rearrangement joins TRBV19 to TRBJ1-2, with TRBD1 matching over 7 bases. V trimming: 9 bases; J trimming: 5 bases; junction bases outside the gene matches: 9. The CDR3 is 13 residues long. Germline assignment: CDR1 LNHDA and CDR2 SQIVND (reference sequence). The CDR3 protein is CASMRTGGYGYTF. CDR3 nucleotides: TGTGCCAGCATGAGGACAGGCGGTTATGGCTACACCTTC. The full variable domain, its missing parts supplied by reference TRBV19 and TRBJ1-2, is DGGITQSPKYLFRKEGQNVTLSCEQNLNHDAMYWYRQDPGQGLRLIYYSQIVNDFQKGDIAEGYSVSREKKESFPLTVTSAQKNPTAFYLCASMRTGGYGYTFGSGTRLTVV.

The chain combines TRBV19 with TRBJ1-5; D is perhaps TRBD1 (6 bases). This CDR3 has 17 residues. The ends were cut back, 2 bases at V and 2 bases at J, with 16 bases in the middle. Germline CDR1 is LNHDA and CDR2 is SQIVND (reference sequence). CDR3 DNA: TGTGCCAGTAGTATATCCAGGGGTGGAGGAGGCAATCAGCCCCAGCATTTT. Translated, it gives CASSISRGGGGNQPQHF.

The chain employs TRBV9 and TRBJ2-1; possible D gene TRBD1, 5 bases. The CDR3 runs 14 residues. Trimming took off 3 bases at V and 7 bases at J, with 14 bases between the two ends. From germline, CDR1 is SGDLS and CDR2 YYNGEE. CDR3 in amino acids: CASSADPGKNEQFF. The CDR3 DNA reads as TGTGCCAGCAGCGCAGATCCAGGGAAGAATGAGCAGTTCTTC.

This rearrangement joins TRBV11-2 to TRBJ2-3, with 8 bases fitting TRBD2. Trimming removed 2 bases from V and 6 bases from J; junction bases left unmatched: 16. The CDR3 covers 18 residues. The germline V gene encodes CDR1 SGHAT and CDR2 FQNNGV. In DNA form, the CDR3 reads TGTGCCAGCAGCTTAACGGTAGTAGGACGGGAGGGGGTCGATACGCAGTATTTT. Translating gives CASSLTVVGREGVDTQYF.

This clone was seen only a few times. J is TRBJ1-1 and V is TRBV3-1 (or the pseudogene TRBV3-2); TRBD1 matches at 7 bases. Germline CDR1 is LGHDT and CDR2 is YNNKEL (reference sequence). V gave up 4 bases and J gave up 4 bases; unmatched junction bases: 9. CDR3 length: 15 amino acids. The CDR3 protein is CASSPALTGITEAFF. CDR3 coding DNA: TGTGCCAGCAGCCCGGCCCTGACAGGGATCACTGAAGCTTTCTTT.

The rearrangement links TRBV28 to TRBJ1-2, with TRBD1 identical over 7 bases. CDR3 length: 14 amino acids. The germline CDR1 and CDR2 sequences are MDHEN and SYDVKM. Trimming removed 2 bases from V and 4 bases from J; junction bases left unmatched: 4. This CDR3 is CASSLGTASYGYTF. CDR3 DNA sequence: TGTGCCAGCAGTTTAGGGACAGCGTCCTATGGCTACACCTTC.

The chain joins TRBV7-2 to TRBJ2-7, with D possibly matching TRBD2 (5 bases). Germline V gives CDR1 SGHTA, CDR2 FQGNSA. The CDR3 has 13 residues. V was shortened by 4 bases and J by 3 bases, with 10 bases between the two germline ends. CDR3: CASSYGLRYEQYF. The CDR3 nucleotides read TGTGCCAGCAGCTACGGACTTCGCTACGAGCAGTACTTC.

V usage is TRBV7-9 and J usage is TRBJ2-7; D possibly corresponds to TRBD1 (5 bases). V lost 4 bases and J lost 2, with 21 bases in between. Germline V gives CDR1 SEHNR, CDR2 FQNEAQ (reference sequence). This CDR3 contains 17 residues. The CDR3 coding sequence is TGTGCCAGCAGCTCTACCTTTACCCAGGGATACCCCTACGAGCAGTACTTC. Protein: CASSSTFTQGYPYEQYF.

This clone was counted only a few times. CDR3 nucleotides: TGTGCCAGTAGGGCGGGTCGGGATTATGGCTACACCTTC. It specifies CASRAGRDYGYTF. The chain has TRBV19 and TRBJ1-2; no firm D call. V was trimmed by 6 bases and J by 5 bases, leaving 13 bases between them. The CDR3 is made up of 13 amino acids. Germline V lookup: CDR1 LNHDA, CDR2 SQIVND (reference sequence).

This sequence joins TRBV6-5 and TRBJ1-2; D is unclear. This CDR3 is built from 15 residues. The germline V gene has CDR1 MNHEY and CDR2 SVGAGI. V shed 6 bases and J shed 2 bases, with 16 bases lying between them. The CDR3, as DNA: TGTGCCAGCAGCACTCAGCAGACGGGAAACTATGGCTACACCTTC. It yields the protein CASSTQQTGNYGYTF.

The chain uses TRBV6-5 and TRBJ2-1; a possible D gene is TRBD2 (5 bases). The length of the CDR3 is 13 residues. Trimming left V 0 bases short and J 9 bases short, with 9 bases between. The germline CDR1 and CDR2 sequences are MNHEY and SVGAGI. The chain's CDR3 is CASSYSAEAEQFF. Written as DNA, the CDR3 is TGTGCCAGCAGTTACTCAGCGGAAGCTGAGCAGTTCTTC.

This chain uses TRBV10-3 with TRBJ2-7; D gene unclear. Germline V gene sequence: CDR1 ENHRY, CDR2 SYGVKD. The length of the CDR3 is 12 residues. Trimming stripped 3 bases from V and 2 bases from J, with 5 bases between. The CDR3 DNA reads TGTGCCATCAGTGAAAAGCCCTACGAGCAGTACTTC. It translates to CAISEKPYEQYF.

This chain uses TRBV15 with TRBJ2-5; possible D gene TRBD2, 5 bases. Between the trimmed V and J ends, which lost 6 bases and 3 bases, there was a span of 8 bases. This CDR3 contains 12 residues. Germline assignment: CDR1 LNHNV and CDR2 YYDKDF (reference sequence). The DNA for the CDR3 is TGTGCCACCAGAAAAGCGGAAGAGACCCAGTACTTC. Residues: CATRKAEETQYF. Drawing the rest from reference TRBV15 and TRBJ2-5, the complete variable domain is DAMVIQNPRYQVTQFGKPVTLSCSQTLNHNVMYWYQQKSSQAPKLLFHYYDKDFNNEADTPDNFQSRRPNTSFCFLDIRSPGLGDTAMYLCATRKAEETQYFGPGTRLLVL.

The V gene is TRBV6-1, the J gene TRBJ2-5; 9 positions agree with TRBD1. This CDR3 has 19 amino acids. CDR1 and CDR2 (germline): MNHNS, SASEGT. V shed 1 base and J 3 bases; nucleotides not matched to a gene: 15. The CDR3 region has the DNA TGTGCCAGCAGTGAAGTTTGGGGTAACAGGGGGCGTATCAAAGAGACCCAGTACTTC. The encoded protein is CASSEVWGNRGRIKETQYF.

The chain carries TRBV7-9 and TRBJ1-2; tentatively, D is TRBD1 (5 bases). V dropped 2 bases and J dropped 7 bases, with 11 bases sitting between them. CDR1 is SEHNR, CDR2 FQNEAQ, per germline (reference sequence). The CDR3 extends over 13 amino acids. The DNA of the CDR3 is TGTGCCAGCAGCTTACAAGGGGCGTCTGGCTACACCTTC. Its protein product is CASSLQGASGYTF.

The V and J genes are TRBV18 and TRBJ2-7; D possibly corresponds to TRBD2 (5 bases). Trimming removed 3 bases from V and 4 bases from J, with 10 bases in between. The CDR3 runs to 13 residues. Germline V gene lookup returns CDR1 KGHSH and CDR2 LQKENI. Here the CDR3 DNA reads TGTGCCAGCTCACCTTCGGGGTATTACGAGCAGTACTTC. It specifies CASSPSGYYEQYF.